Following are 25 T cell receptor beta chains from one sample sequenced in a study of vaccination and CD4 T cells after COVID-19. Sequencing of the DNA from cultured CD4+ T cells was carried out with the Oncomine TCR Beta short-read assay. MiXCR, run by TCRdb on the PCR reads, gives a single entry per CDR3 protein. This sample yields 20,000 to 30,000 distinct CDR3 sequences, of which around 66% are seen a single time; around 5% belongs to the top ten. No cognate antigen is known for these TCRs. Described treatment: roughly nine-day PBMC culture with coronavirus spike peptide pools or control peptides (ViraFEST assay). The sequenced material came from CD4+ T cells from blood, cultured in vitro. These receptors came from a human donor who had recovered from COVID-19.

Only a few counts were recorded for this clonotype. This chain uses TRBV7-6 with TRBJ1-4, with a possible D match to TRBD1 (6 bases). This CDR3 has 15 residues. The V gene lost 5 bases and the J gene lost 8 bases, with 18 bases spanning the gap. CDR1 is SGHVS and CDR2 is FNYEAQ in the germline V gene. The CDR3 sequence is CASSRVGGSAEKLFF. The CDR3 DNA sequence: TGTGCCAGCAGCCGCGTGGGGGGCTCAGCCGAAAAACTGTTTTTT.

The sample holds a few counts of this clonotype. The chain recombines TRBV14 with TRBJ2-3, with 8 bases that match TRBD2. V was clipped by 0 bases and J by 3 bases; unmatched bases: 11. This CDR3 is built from 18 residues. In germline, CDR1 is SGHDN, CDR2 FVKESK. The CDR3 is CASSQDRRISGRTDTQYF. CDR3 in DNA: TGTGCCAGCAGCCAAGATCGGCGTATAAGCGGGAGAACAGATACGCAGTATTTT. The whole variable domain, filled in from reference TRBV14 and TRBJ2-3, reads EAGVTQFPSHSVIEKGQTVTLRCDPISGHDNLYWYRRVMGKEIKFLLHFVKESKQDESGMPNNRFLAERTGGTYSTLKVQPAELEDSGVYFCASSQDRRISGRTDTQYFGPGTRLTVL.

V gene TRBV27 combines with J gene TRBJ1-2, with D maybe TRBD1 (6 bases). CDR3 length equals 12 residues. Trimming cost V 6 bases and J 8 bases, with 13 bases left between them. Germline V CDR1 and CDR2: MNHEY, SMNVEV (reference sequence). CDR3 bases: TGTGCCAGCAGCCCCCAGGGGAGGGGCTACACCTTC. Amino acids: CASSPQGRGYTF.

The genes are TRBV19 and TRBJ2-2; 8 positions match TRBD1. CDR3 size: 17 residues. Trimming at V came to 5 bases and at J to 4 bases, leaving 12 bases not matched to a gene. Germline assignment: CDR1 LNHDA and CDR2 SQIVND (reference sequence). The CDR3, as DNA: TGTGCCAGTAGTCTTGGGGGGACAGGCTATCTCACCGGGGAGCTGTTTTTT. As protein: CASSLGGTGYLTGELFF.

The V and J genes are TRBV27 and TRBJ1-2, with D perhaps TRBD1 (6 bases). The germline gives CDR1 MNHEY, CDR2 SMNVEV (reference sequence). The CDR3 runs to 13 residues. V was pared by 1 base and J by 6 bases, with 9 bases between. Here the CDR3 reads CASSLLPGDGYTF. The CDR3, as DNA: TGTGCCAGCAGTTTATTGCCAGGGGATGGCTACACCTTC.

The chain has TRBV15 and TRBJ1-4, with D perhaps matching TRBD1 (6 bases). The V end lost 1 base, the J end lost 0 bases, and 12 bases lay between the germline ends. The CDR3 sequence is 17 residues long. The V gene's germline CDR1 is LNHNV and CDR2 YYDKDF (reference sequence). The CDR3 loop reads CATSRVRGTTTNEKLFF. The CDR3 bases are TGTGCCACCAGCAGAGTCCGTGGGACAACAACTAATGAAAAACTGTTTTTT.

J is TRBJ2-2 and V is TRBV24-1; 10 bases are shared with TRBD2. CDR1 and CDR2 from the germline V gene are KGHDR and SFDVKD. V shed 3 bases and J 6 bases; nucleotides not matched to a gene: 3. The CDR3 is 15 amino acids. CDR3 DNA: TGTGCCACCAGTGATAGGACTAGCGGTCCCGGGGAGCTGTTTTTT. The encoded protein is CATSDRTSGPGELFF.

This clonotype was counted once. This chain links TRBV6-1 with TRBJ1-1; D possibly corresponds to TRBD1 (5 bases). The ends were cut back, 7 bases at V and 4 bases at J, with 13 bases in the middle. Germline CDR1 and CDR2: MNHNS and SASEGT. The CDR3 is 13 residues long. The CDR3 reads CASTLRVGTEAFF. The DNA for the CDR3 is TGTGCCAGCACACTCAGGGTTGGCACTGAAGCTTTCTTT.

Only one count was recorded for this clonotype. The chain uses TRBV19 and TRBJ2-7; D possibly corresponds to TRBD1 (5 bases). There are 14 residues in the CDR3. The germline CDR1 and CDR2 sequences are LNHDA and SQIVND (reference sequence). Between the trimmed V and J ends, which lost 5 bases and 6 bases, there was a span of 17 bases. CDR3 nucleotide sequence: TGTGCCAGTAGTTTCACCGGGTCTGGGGCCGAGCAGTACTTC. Protein: CASSFTGSGAEQYF.

V gene TRBV30 combines with J gene TRBJ2-3; no definite D call. Trimming took 0 bases from V and 4 from J, leaving 8 bases between them. CDR1 is GTSNPN, CDR2 SVGIG, per germline (reference sequence). The CDR3 sequence is 13 residues long. DNA for the CDR3: TGTGCCTGGAGTGTACGACGGGCAGATACGCAGTATTTT. Translated, it gives CAWSVRRADTQYF.

V usage is TRBV4-3 and J usage is TRBJ1-2, with 10 bases that match TRBD1. This CDR3 is built from 15 residues. The trim removed 8 bases at V and 6 bases at J, leaving 12 bases unmatched. Germline lookup yields CDR1 LGHNA and CDR2 YSLEER. The CDR3 nucleotides read TGCGCCAGCGCCCCGACCCGGGACAGGGGCCATGGCTACACCTTC. Its protein is CASAPTRDRGHGYTF.

This clonotype has more than one count but fewer than ten. The V gene is TRBV20-1, the J gene TRBJ1-6; 9 positions match TRBD1. The length of the CDR3 is 14 residues. With V trimmed by 6 bases and J by 7 bases, 7 bases remained unmatched. Germline CDR1 and CDR2: DFQATT and SNEGSKA (reference sequence). The CDR3 is CSAQGTGPNSPLHF. CDR3 sequence (DNA): TGCAGTGCCCAAGGGACAGGGCCAAATTCACCCCTCCACTTT.

The chain recombines TRBV6-1 with TRBJ1-2; 8 bases line up with TRBD1. The CDR3 has 14 residues. The J segment lost 5 bases and the V segment lost 5 bases, leaving 7 bases of the junction unmatched. Germline V gene lookup returns CDR1 MNHNS and CDR2 SASEGT. CDR3 loop: CASSTGTGLYGYTF. CDR3 nucleotide sequence: TGTGCCAGCAGTACCGGGACAGGCCTTTATGGCTACACCTTC.

The rearrangement links TRBV20-1 to TRBJ1-3; weak D call: TRBD1 (5 bases). The CDR3 extends over 14 amino acids. V shed 1 base and J shed 3 bases, with 10 bases lying between them. Per germline, CDR1 DFQATT and CDR2 SNEGSKA (reference sequence). The CDR3 coding sequence is TGCAGTGCTAGAGTTGGGGGGGATGGAAACACCATATATTTT. It specifies CSARVGGDGNTIYF.

This clonotype turned up a few times. The chain employs TRBV20-1 and TRBJ1-6; 9 bases are a match to TRBD1. J lost 0 bases, V lost 3 bases, and 9 bases had no gene match. Germline lookup yields CDR1 DFQATT and CDR2 SNEGSKA (reference sequence). The CDR3 consists of 18 residues. The CDR3 nucleotides read TGCAGTGCTAGGGGTACAGGGGGCAGGGTCTCCTATAATTCACCCCTCCACTTT. Protein sequence: CSARGTGGRVSYNSPLHF.

The V gene is TRBV28, the J gene TRBJ1-5, with D possibly TRBD1 on 5 matching bases. Per the germline V gene, CDR1 is MDHEN and CDR2 is SYDVKM. CDR3 size: 13 residues. The V end was cut by 6 bases, the J end by 4 bases, with 10 bases between. In DNA, the CDR3 is TGTGCCAGCAGACAGGAGGGTAATCAGCCCCAGCATTTT. This codes for CASRQEGNQPQHF.

This clonotype turned up a few times. The chain carries TRBV6-5 and TRBJ2-6, with unresolved D. V lost 4 bases and J 0 bases, leaving 7 bases between the germline ends. The length of the CDR3 is 15 residues. Germline lookup yields CDR1 MNHEY and CDR2 SVGAGI. The CDR3 DNA is TGTGCCAGCAGTTTCGCCCCCTCTGGGGCCAACGTCCTGACTTTC. It yields the protein CASSFAPSGANVLTF.

V is TRBV27 and J is TRBJ1-3, with a tentative D call TRBD1 (6 bases). Germline-derived CDR1 and CDR2 are MNHEY and SMNVEV (reference sequence). V was trimmed by 6 bases and J by 1 base, leaving 13 bases between them. The CDR3 spans 15 residues. CDR3 sequence (DNA): TGTGCCAGCAGGAAAGACAGGAGATCTGGAAACACCATATATTTT. Translating gives CASRKDRRSGNTIYF.

J is TRBJ1-2 and V is TRBV7-2; D gene unclear. V was shortened by 6 bases and J by 5 bases, with 22 bases between the two germline ends. The germline gives CDR1 SGHTA, CDR2 FQGNSA. This CDR3 is built from 16 residues. The CDR3: CASRGPAQALTYGYTF. CDR3 sequence (DNA): TGTGCCAGCAGGGGCCCGGCCCAGGCCCTTACGTATGGCTACACCTTC.

The chain combines TRBV30 with TRBJ1-1; D gene uncertain. V was trimmed by 4 bases and J by 1 base, leaving 16 bases between them. This CDR3 has 15 residues. CDR1 is GTSNPN and CDR2 is SVGIG in the germline V gene (reference sequence). This CDR3 reads CAWIVRQTTNTEAFF. The CDR3 coding sequence is TGTGCCTGGATCGTAAGGCAGACTACGAACACTGAAGCTTTCTTT.

The CDR3 coding sequence is TGTGCCAGCAGCCTACCAAGGGGGGTAACTACTGAAGCTTTCTTT. Translating it yields CASSLPRGVTTEAFF. V usage is TRBV7-9 and J usage is TRBJ1-1; weak D call: TRBD1 (6 bases). V was clipped by 5 bases and J by 5 bases, with 18 bases between them. This CDR3 has 15 amino acids. The germline V gene encodes CDR1 SEHNR and CDR2 FQNEAQ (reference sequence). Full variable domain (outside the CDR3, taken from reference TRBV7-9 and TRBJ1-1): DTGVSQNPRHKITKRGQNVTFRCDPISEHNRLYWYRQTLGQGPEFLTYFQNEAQLEKSRLLSDRFSAERPKGSFSTLEIQRTEQGDSAMYLCASSLPRGVTTEAFFGQGTRLTVV.

The V call is TRBV20-1, the J call TRBJ1-1, with D possibly TRBD1 on 6 matching bases. There are 15 residues in the CDR3. With 5 bases removed from V and 6 bases from J, the gap between germline ends came to 22 bases. Looked up from germline, CDR1 is DFQATT and CDR2 is SNEGSKA (reference sequence). The CDR3 reads CSAGGTRGRASEAFF. The CDR3 bases are TGCAGTGCTGGGGGGACAAGGGGTCGGGCTTCTGAAGCTTTCTTT.

In this sample, this clonotype turned up once. V usage is TRBV5-1 and J usage is TRBJ1-2, with 8 bases matching TRBD1. CDR1 and CDR2 (germline): SGHRS, YFSETQ. Trimming at V came to 3 bases and at J to 2 bases, leaving 3 bases not matched to a gene. The CDR3 is 14 residues long. CDR3 in amino acids: CASSSRQGNYGYTF. DNA of the CDR3: TGCGCCAGCAGCTCCAGACAGGGGAACTATGGCTACACCTTC.

The CDR3 is CASSSRGGGADYGYTF. As DNA, the CDR3 is TGTGCCAGCAGCTCGCGAGGGGGGGGCGCTGACTATGGCTACACCTTC. J is TRBJ1-2 and V is TRBV7-9, with TRBD1 as a possible D gene (6 bases). With 4 bases removed from V and 3 bases from J, the gap between germline ends came to 18 bases. CDR3 size: 16 residues. The germline V gene has CDR1 SEHNR and CDR2 FQNEAQ (reference sequence).

This clonotype was picked up a small number of times. The chain uses TRBV12-3 or TRBV12-4 and TRBJ1-1; D is unresolved. CDR3 length: 15 residues. Trimming shortened V by 1 base and J by 11 bases, and 20 bases separated the two germline ends. The CDR3 protein is CASSLGPGTQYWAFF. CDR3 coding DNA: TGTGCCAGCAGTTTAGGACCGGGAACCCAGTATTGGGCTTTCTTT.